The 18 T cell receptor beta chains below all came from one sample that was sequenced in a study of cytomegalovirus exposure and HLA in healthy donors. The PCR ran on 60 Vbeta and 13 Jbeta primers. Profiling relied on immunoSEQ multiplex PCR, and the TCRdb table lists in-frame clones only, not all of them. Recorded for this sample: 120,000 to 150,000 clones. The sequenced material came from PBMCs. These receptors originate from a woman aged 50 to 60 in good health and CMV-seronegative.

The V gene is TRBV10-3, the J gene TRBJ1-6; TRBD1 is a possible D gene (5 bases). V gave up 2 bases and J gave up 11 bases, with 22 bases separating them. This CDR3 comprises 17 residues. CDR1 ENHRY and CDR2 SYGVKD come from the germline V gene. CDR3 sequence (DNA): TGTGCCATCAGTGAGCCGTTAAGGGAAGGAGGGGTGACACCCCTCCACTTT. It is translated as CAISEPLREGGVTPLHF.

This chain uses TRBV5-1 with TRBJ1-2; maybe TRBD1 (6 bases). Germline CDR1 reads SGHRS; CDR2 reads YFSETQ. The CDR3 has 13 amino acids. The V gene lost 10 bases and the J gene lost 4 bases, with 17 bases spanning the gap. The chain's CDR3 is CAPKGGNSYGYTF. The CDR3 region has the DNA TGCGCCCCCAAGGGGGGGAACAGCTATGGCTACACCTTC.

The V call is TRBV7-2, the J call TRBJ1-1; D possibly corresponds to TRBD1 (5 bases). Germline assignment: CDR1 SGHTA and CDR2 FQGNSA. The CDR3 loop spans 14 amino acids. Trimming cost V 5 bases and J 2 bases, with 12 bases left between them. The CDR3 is CASSPRDFNTEAFF. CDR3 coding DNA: TGTGCCAGCAGCCCGCGGGACTTTAACACTGAAGCTTTCTTT.

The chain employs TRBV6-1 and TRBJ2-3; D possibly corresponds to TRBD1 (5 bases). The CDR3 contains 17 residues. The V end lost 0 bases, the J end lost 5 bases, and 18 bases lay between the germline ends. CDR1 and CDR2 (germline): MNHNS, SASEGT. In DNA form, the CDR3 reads TGTGCCAGCAGTGAAGCGCGTCTTCGAGGTAGGGGAGATACGCAGTATTTT. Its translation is CASSEARLRGRGDTQYF.

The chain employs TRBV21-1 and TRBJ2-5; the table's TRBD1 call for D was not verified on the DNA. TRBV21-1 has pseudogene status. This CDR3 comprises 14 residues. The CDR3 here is CASSKATARETQYF. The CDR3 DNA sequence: TGTGCCAGCAGCAAAGCGACAGCCCGGGAGACCCAGTACTTC.

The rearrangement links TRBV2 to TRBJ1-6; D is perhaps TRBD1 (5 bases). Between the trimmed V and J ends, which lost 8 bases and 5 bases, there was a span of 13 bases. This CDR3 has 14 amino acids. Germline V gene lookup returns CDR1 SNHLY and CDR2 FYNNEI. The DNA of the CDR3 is TGTGCCAGCCACCGGGCAGGGAATAATTCACCCCTCCACTTT. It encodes CASHRAGNNSPLHF.

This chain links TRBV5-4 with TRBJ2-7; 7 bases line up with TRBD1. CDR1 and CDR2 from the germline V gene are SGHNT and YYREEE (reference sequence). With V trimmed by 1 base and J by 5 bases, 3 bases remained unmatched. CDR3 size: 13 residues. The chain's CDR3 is CASSLQGVNEQYF. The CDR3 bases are TGTGCCAGCAGCTTGCAGGGGGTCAACGAGCAGTACTTC. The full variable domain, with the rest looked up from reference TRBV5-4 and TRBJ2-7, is ETGVTQSPTHLIKTRGQQVTLRCSSQSGHNTVSWYQQALGQGPQFIFQYYREEENGRGNFPPRFSGLQFPNYSSELNVNALELDDSALYLCASSLQGVNEQYFGPGTRLTVT.

This CDR3 is CASSFLRQGRGETQYF. The CDR3 DNA reads TGTGCCAGCAGCTTCCTCAGACAGGGTAGAGGAGAGACCCAGTACTTC. The J gene is TRBJ2-5, the V gene TRBV7-7, with 7 bases matching TRBD1. Trimming at V came to 3 bases and at J to 4 bases, leaving 11 bases not matched to a gene. The CDR3 is made up of 16 amino acids. Germline CDR1 reads SSHAT; CDR2 reads FNYEAQ (reference sequence).

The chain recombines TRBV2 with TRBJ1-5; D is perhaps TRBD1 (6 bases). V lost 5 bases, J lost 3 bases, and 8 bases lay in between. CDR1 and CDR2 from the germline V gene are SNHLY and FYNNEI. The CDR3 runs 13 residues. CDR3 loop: CASSTGINQPQHF. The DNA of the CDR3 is TGTGCCAGCAGTACAGGGATCAATCAGCCCCAGCATTTT.

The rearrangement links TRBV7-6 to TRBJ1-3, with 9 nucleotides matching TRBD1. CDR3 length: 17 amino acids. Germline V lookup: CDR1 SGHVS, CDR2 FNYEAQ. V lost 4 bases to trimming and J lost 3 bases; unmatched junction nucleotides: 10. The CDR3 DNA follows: TGTGCCAGCAGCTCCCTCCCGGGACAGGGCAATGGAAACACCATATATTTT. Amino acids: CASSSLPGQGNGNTIYF.

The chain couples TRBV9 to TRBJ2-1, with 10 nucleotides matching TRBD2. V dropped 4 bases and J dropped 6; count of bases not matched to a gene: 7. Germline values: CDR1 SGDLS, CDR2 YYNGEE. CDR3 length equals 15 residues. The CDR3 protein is CASSSGLAEINEQFF. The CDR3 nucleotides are TGTGCCAGCAGCTCCGGACTAGCGGAGATCAATGAGCAGTTCTTC.

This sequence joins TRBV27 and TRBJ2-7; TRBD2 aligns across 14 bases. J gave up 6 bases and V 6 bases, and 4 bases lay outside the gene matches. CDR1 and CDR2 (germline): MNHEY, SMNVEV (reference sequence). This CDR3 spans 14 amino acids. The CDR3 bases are TGTGCCAGCAGATCCGGGACTAGCGGGAGCGAGCAGTACTTC. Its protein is CASRSGTSGSEQYF.

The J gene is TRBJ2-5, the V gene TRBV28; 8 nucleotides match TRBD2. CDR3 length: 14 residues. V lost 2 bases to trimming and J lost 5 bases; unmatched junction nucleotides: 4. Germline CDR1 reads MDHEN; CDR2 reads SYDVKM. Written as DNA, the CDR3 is TGTGCCAGCAGTTTACACCCGGGAGGGGAGACCCAGTACTTC. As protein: CASSLHPGGETQYF.

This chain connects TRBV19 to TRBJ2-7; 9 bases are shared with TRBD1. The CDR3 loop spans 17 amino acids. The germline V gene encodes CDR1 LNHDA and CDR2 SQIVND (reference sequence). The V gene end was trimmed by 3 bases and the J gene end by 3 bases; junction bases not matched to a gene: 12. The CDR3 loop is CASSMYSGTGTLYEQYF. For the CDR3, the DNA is TGTGCCAGTAGTATGTACTCCGGGACAGGGACCCTCTACGAGCAGTACTTC.

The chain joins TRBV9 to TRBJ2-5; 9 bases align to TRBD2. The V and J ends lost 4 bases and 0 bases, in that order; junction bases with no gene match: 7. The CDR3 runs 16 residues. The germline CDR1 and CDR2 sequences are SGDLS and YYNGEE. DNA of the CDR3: TGTGCCAGCAGCCCCCGACTAGCGGAAAACCAAGAGACCCAGTACTTC. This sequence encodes CASSPRLAENQETQYF.

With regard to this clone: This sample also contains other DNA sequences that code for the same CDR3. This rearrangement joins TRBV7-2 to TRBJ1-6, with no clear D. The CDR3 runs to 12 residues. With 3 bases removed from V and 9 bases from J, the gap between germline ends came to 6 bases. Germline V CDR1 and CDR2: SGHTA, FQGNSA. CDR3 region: CASSFRSSPLHF. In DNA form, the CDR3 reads TGTGCCAGCAGCTTCAGAAGTTCACCCCTCCACTTT.

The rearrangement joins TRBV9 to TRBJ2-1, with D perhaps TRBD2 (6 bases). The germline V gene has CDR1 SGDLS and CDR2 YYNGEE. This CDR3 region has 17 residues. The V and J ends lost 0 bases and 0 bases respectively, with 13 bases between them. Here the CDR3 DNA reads TGTGCCAGCAGCGTAGCTGGTAATAGCGGCTCCTACAATGAGCAGTTCTTC. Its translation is CASSVAGNSGSYNEQFF.

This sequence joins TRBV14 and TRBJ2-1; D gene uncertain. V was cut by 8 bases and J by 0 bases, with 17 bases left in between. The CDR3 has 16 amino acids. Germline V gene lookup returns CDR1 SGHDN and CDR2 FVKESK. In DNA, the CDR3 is TGTGCCAGCTCCTCCCCCGCCGCGAGCTCCTACAATGAGCAGTTCTTC. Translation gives CASSSPAASSYNEQFF.